The 26 T cell receptor beta chains below all came from one sample that was sequenced in a study of beta chain features in type 1 diabetes. Regarding the study as a whole: Shortening that was moderate but significant affected the TCRB CDR3s of Type 1 diabetes patients in all four CD4+ subsets.

Sequenced material consisted of expressed TCRB transcripts (all of the isolated RNA was reverse transcribed). Only in-frame clones appear in the TCRdb table, and some are missing; sequencing was by immunoSEQ multiplex PCR. The sample consists of over 25,000 clones, roughly three fifths of them appearing once. Their antigens are not known. Sequencing was carried out using Tregs from blood. The receptors come from a woman aged 18-30 years with type 1 diabetes.

This clone was recorded a few times. The chain couples TRBV5-1 to TRBJ1-1; 9 nucleotides line up with TRBD1. V gave up 2 bases and J gave up 6 bases; unmatched junction bases: 5. Germline V gives CDR1 SGHRS, CDR2 YFSETQ. This CDR3 is built from 14 residues. The CDR3 DNA reads as TGCGCCAGCAGCTTCTGGGACAGGGAGGCTGAAGCTTTCTTT. Amino acid sequence: CASSFWDREAEAFF.

The V gene is TRBV6-1, the J gene TRBJ2-7; possibly TRBD1 for D (7 bases). Germline loops: CDR1 MNHNS, CDR2 SASEGT. The V end was cut by 6 bases, the J end by 3 bases, with 12 bases between. This CDR3 is 13 amino acids long. CDR3 in amino acids: CASRTGDFYEQYV. For the CDR3, the DNA is TGTGCCAGCAGAACAGGGGACTTCTACGAGCAGTACGTC.

The chain joins TRBV27 to TRBJ2-3; D is uncertain. This CDR3 is 15 amino acids long. The germline V gene encodes CDR1 MNHEY and CDR2 SMNVEV (reference sequence). V was shortened by 2 bases and J by 1 base, with 10 bases between the two germline ends. The CDR3, as DNA: TGTGCCAGCAGTTTAATGGCGGCGGGCACAGATACGCAGTATTTT. Translation gives CASSLMAAGTDTQYF.

The rearrangement links TRBV30 to TRBJ2-3; D is possibly TRBD2 (6 bases). Germline V gene lookup returns CDR1 GTSNPN and CDR2 SVGIG (reference sequence). The CDR3 runs to 13 residues. Trimming removed 8 bases from V and 0 bases from J, with 12 bases in between. The CDR3 bases are TGTGCCACCCGAGCGGGCAGCACAGATACGCAGTATTTT. Amino acid sequence: CATRAGSTDTQYF.

This rearrangement joins TRBV6-1 to TRBJ2-7; the D gene is possibly TRBD1 (5 bases). The V gene lost 10 bases and the J gene lost 0 bases, with 16 bases spanning the gap. The CDR3 is 14 amino acids. CDR1 is MNHNS and CDR2 is SASEGT in the germline V gene. CDR3 sequence reads: CATLSWGSSYEQYF. The CDR3 DNA follows: TGTGCCACCTTATCCTGGGGCAGCTCCTACGAGCAGTACTTC.

This clone came up a few times. The genes are TRBV10-3 and TRBJ2-1; TRBD2 matches 9 bases. From germline, CDR1 is ENHRY and CDR2 SYGVKD. The junction had 7 bases not matched to a gene; V was cut back by 2 bases and J by 5 bases. There are 16 residues in the CDR3. CDR3 DNA: TGTGCCATCAGTGAGAGGGGGACTAGCCTAGACAATGAGCAGTTCTTC. Its translation: CAISERGTSLDNEQFF.

This chain uses TRBV7-9 with TRBJ2-1; D might be TRBD2 (6 bases). This CDR3 has 17 amino acids. The germline V gene has CDR1 SEHNR and CDR2 FQNEAQ (reference sequence). Trimming pared 6 bases from V and 0 bases from J, leaving 18 bases between. CDR3 nucleotide sequence: TGTGCCAGCAGTGTTGGTTCGGGCGGGATCTCCTACAATGAGCAGTTCTTC. Residues: CASSVGSGGISYNEQFF.

Here the CDR3 reads CASSPQGFGNIQYF. The CDR3 nucleotides are TGCGCCAGCAGCCCTCAGGGTTTTGGAAACATTCAGTACTTC. This chain joins TRBV5-1 and TRBJ2-4, with D tentatively TRBD1 (5 bases). This CDR3 is 14 amino acids long. Germline CDR1 is SGHRS and CDR2 is YFSETQ. Trimming shortened V by 4 bases and J by 6 bases, and 14 bases separated the two germline ends.

In this sample, this clone turned up a few times. Other DNA sequences in the same sample also yield this CDR3. In nucleotides, the CDR3 is TGTGCCAGCAGTCCAAGACTAGCGAACCCCTACAATGAGCAGTTCTTC. Translating it yields CASSPRLANPYNEQFF. V usage is TRBV27 and J usage is TRBJ2-1; 8 bases match TRBD2. The germline V gene has CDR1 MNHEY and CDR2 SMNVEV (reference sequence). J was trimmed by 2 bases and V by 5 bases; bases with no gene match: 8. The CDR3 extends over 16 amino acids.

The chain couples TRBV5-1 to TRBJ1-1, with TRBD1 matching 7 bases. Germline loops: CDR1 SGHRS, CDR2 YFSETQ. The CDR3 runs to 14 residues. V lost 7 bases, J lost 1 base, and 7 bases stayed unmatched. The CDR3 DNA reads as TGCGCCAGCTGTCGGGACAGCTCGAACACTGAAGCTTTCTTT. Translated, it gives CASCRDSSNTEAFF.

This clone has only one observation. The chain uses TRBV28 and TRBJ2-7; TRBD2 is a possible D gene (5 bases). Germline V gene lookup returns CDR1 MDHEN and CDR2 SYDVKM. The ends were cut back, 6 bases at V and 4 bases at J, with 16 bases in the middle. This CDR3 spans 14 amino acids. The CDR3 loop reads CASSRPGVSYEQYF. In DNA form, the CDR3 reads TGTGCCAGCAGCCGGCCCGGGGTTTCTTACGAGCAGTACTTC.

The count of this clone is one. The chain joins TRBV19 to TRBJ1-2; TRBD1 aligns across 7 bases. Trimming took 7 bases from V and 1 from J; bases not matched to a gene: 6. The CDR3 spans 14 residues. Germline CDR1 LNHDA, CDR2 SQIVND (reference sequence). The CDR3 is CASTTTGINYGYTF. The DNA of the CDR3 is TGTGCCAGTACTACGACAGGGATTAACTATGGCTACACCTTC.

The rearrangement links TRBV5-1 to TRBJ1-1; 8 nucleotides line up with TRBD1. The V and J ends lost 0 bases and 3 bases, in that order; junction bases with no gene match: 4. Germline assignment: CDR1 SGHRS and CDR2 YFSETQ. The CDR3 runs to 15 residues. The CDR3 region has the DNA TGCGCCAGCAGCTTGGAAGGCAGGGGGCACACTGAAGCTTTCTTT. Protein product: CASSLEGRGHTEAFF.

This CDR3 reads CSVVGGSPFETQYF. DNA of the CDR3: TGCAGCGTTGTAGGTGGGAGCCCTTTTGAGACCCAGTACTTC. This chain links TRBV29-1 with TRBJ2-5; D might be TRBD2 (5 bases). Germline values: CDR1 SQVTM, CDR2 ANQGSEA. This CDR3 is built from 14 residues. V gave up 4 bases and J gave up 5 bases, with 17 bases separating them.

This clone was observed a few times. The rearrangement links TRBV7-9 to TRBJ2-1; 8 nucleotides align to TRBD2. The ends lost 7 bases at V and 7 bases at J; junction bases unmatched: 15. Germline lookup yields CDR1 SEHNR and CDR2 FQNEAQ (reference sequence). This CDR3 is 16 amino acids long. The CDR3 here is CASISDGSGRFNEQFF. CDR3 DNA: TGTGCCAGCATCTCTGATGGGAGCGGGAGATTTAATGAGCAGTTCTTC.

The chain carries TRBV27 and TRBJ1-6; D call uncertain. This CDR3 has 14 amino acids. V was trimmed by 3 bases and J by 9 bases, leaving 12 bases between them. Germline CDR1 MNHEY, CDR2 SMNVEV (reference sequence). The CDR3 bases are TGTGCCAGCAGTTTGGGAGGGAGTTTTTCACCCCTCCACTTT. It yields the protein CASSLGGSFSPLHF.

The chain employs TRBV11-2 and TRBJ2-7; weak D call: TRBD1 (5 bases). Germline CDR1 and CDR2: SGHAT and FQNNGV. Trimming removed 6 bases at V and 2 bases at J, with 11 bases between. CDR3 length: 13 amino acids. CDR3 nucleotides: TGTGCCAGCAGTTCTGGACACCCCTACGAGCAGTACGTC. As protein: CASSSGHPYEQYV.

This chain uses TRBV25-1 with TRBJ2-2; 8 bases are a match to TRBD1. The CDR3 runs 14 residues. Germline V lookup: CDR1 MGHDK, CDR2 SYGVNS. The junction had 4 bases not matched to a gene; V was cut back by 3 bases and J by 7 bases. CDR3: CASSDRTGRGELFF. DNA for the CDR3: TGTGCCAGCAGTGACCGGACAGGGCGCGGGGAGCTGTTTTTT.

The genes are TRBV30 and TRBJ2-5, with 7 bases aligning to TRBD2. Trimming removed 2 bases from V and 5 bases from J; junction bases left unmatched: 5. Germline V gene sequence: CDR1 GTSNPN, CDR2 SVGIG (reference sequence). The CDR3 spans 13 residues. The CDR3 DNA is TGTGCCTGGAGTTGGCGCGGGAGTGAGACCCAGTACTTC. Translation: CAWSWRGSETQYF.

This clone occurred a few times. The rearrangement joins TRBV10-1 to TRBJ1-3, with 8 bases lining up with TRBD1. The CDR3 spans 14 residues. The J segment lost 5 bases and the V segment lost 6 bases, leaving 6 bases of the junction unmatched. Germline V CDR1 and CDR2: WNHNN, SYGVQD (reference sequence). CDR3 amino acids: CASRISGGRNTIYF. In nucleotides, the CDR3 is TGCGCCAGCAGAATATCAGGGGGCAGAAACACCATATATTTT.

This clone has a handful of counts. The chain couples TRBV2 to TRBJ2-1; 10 bases fit TRBD1. Germline values: CDR1 SNHLY, CDR2 FYNNEI. The CDR3 runs to 11 residues. V lost 3 bases and J lost 14; bases outside the gene matches: 1. The CDR3 here is CASSEDRGKFF. In nucleotides, the CDR3 is TGTGCCAGCAGTGAGGACAGGGGGAAGTTCTTC.

The V and J genes are TRBV28 and TRBJ2-5, with D perhaps TRBD1 (5 bases). The last part of the DNA fits TRBJ2-7 better; the J call may be wrong. The CDR3 sequence is 13 residues long. Germline V lookup: CDR1 MDHEN, CDR2 SYDVKM. In DNA, the CDR3 is TGTGCCAGCAGTTCAGGGAAAAACTACGAGCAGTACTTC. This gives the protein CASSSGKNYEQYF.

The rearrangement uses TRBV4-1 and TRBJ2-6; possible D gene TRBD1, 5 bases. Germline loops: CDR1 MGHRA, CDR2 YSYEKL. V was trimmed by 0 bases and J by 2 bases, leaving 17 bases between them. This CDR3 comprises 19 residues. This chain's CDR3 is CASSQDPAGIGPGANVLTF. The CDR3 bases are TGCGCCAGCAGCCAAGATCCGGCAGGGATTGGCCCTGGGGCCAACGTCCTGACTTTC.

This chain uses TRBV7-2 with TRBJ2-3; the match to TRBD2 covers 11 bases. V lost 3 bases to trimming and J lost 2 bases; unmatched junction nucleotides: 10. The CDR3 has 18 residues. From germline, CDR1 is SGHTA and CDR2 FQGNSA. CDR3 nucleotides: TGTGCCAGCAGCTTGTTAGCGGGAGGGGGTAGGGCCACAGATACGCAGTATTTT. It yields the protein CASSLLAGGGRATDTQYF.

The V call is TRBV7-2, the J call TRBJ2-1; D might be TRBD2 (6 bases). Germline V gives CDR1 SGHTA, CDR2 FQGNSA. This CDR3 is built from 15 residues. V was cut by 3 bases and J by 2 bases, with 11 bases left in between. The CDR3 region has the DNA TGTGCCAGCAGCTTCGGGAGTTCGGCCTACAATGAGCAGTTCTTC. Translating gives CASSFGSSAYNEQFF.

V and J are TRBV7-3 and TRBJ1-1; TRBD1 matches at 10 bases. Germline-derived CDR1 and CDR2 are SGHTA and FQGTGA. The trim removed 1 base at V and 3 bases at J, leaving 11 bases unmatched. The CDR3 length is 18 residues. Here the CDR3 reads CASSLRAVTGGTDTEAFF. CDR3 DNA: TGTGCCAGCAGCTTAAGGGCTGTGACAGGGGGCACGGACACTGAAGCTTTCTTT.